A selection of T cell receptor beta chains follows, all from one sample in a study of cytomegalovirus exposure and HLA in healthy donors. Sequencing used immunoSEQ multiplex PCR; TCRdb keeps in-frame clones, though not all of them. In total, the table holds about 160,000 clones. Input material: PBMCs. The source of these receptors is a man aged 25-40 years in good health and CMV-seronegative. Both conserved end residues are part of each CDR3. D genes are given only for firm matches.

TRBJ2-1 | - | TRBV10-2 | CASSDGRGRLEQFF | TGCGCCAGCAGTGACGGGCGGGGGCGCCTTGAGCAGTTCTTC
TRBJ1-1 | TRBD1 | TRBV27 | CASSRGQGGFTEAFF | TGTGCCAGCAGTCGCGGACAGGGGGGTTTCACTGAAGCTTTCTTT
TRBJ1-2 | TRBD1 | TRBV6-1 | CASSEGGQGPYGYTF | TGTGCCAGCAGTGAAGGGGGACAGGGACCCTATGGCTACACCTTC
TRBJ2-3 | - | TRBV7-9 | CASSPGGVDTQYF | TGTGCCAGTTCACCCGGAGGGGTAGATACGCAGTATTTT
TRBJ1-1 | - | TRBV9 | CASSVAAGMNTEAFF | TGTGCCAGCAGCGTAGCGGCAGGAATGAACACTGAAGCTTTCTTT
TRBJ2-3 | - | TRBV30 | CAWSTGSTDTQYF | TGTGCCTGGAGTACAGGGAGCACAGATACGCAGTATTTT
TRBJ1-1 | TRBD1 | TRBV28 | CASSLPPGQVSNTEAFF | TGTGCCAGCAGCCTCCCGCCCGGACAGGTATCGAACACTGAAGCTTTCTTT
TRBJ1-3 | - | TRBV30 | CASERRGATGNTIYF | TGTGCCTCTGAAAGGAGGGGAGCAACCGGAAACACCATATATTTT
TRBJ1-3 | TRBD1 | TRBV7-7 | CASSAQGAGNTIYF | TGTGCCAGCAGCGCTCAGGGGGCTGGAAACACCATATATTTT
TRBJ2-3 | - | TRBV15 | CATSRGQSEDTQYF | TGTGCCACCAGCCGTGGACAATCGGAGGATACGCAGTATTTT
TRBJ1-3 | - | TRBV30 | CAWIQEGYSGNTIYF | TGTGCCTGGATTCAGGAGGGGTACTCTGGAAACACCATATATTTT
TRBJ2-7 | TRBD1 | TRBV5-6 | CASSSERDRVVSSEQYF | TGTGCCAGCAGCTCCGAGAGGGACAGGGTTGTAAGCAGCGAGCAGTACTTC
TRBJ2-5 | TRBD2 | TRBV9 | CASSVVTGGQETQYF | TGTGCCAGCAGCGTAGTTACGGGAGGGCAAGAGACCCAGTACTTC
TRBJ1-3 | - | TRBV19 | CASSIVNSYSGNTIYF | TGTGCCAGTAGTATAGTTAACAGCTACTCTGGAAACACCATATATTTT
TRBJ2-5 | TRBD2 | TRBV2 | CASSEPAGGRGTQYF | TGTGCCAGCAGTGAACCAGCGGGAGGTCGGGGGACCCAGTACTTC
TRBJ2-7 | TRBD1 | TRBV2 | CASRVGTATSYEQYF | TGTGCCAGCAGAGTAGGGACAGCGACTTCCTACGAGCAGTACTTC
TRBJ2-7 | TRBD2 | TRBV5-1 | CASSPLAGDYYEQYF | TGCGCCAGCAGCCCTCTAGCGGGAGACTACTACGAGCAGTACTTC
TRBJ1-1 | TRBD1 | TRBV29-1 | CSSSGQGAGTEAFF | TGCAGCAGCTCAGGACAGGGGGCAGGAACTGAAGCTTTCTTT
TRBJ2-5 | - | TRBV10-1 | CASSGNRVGTQYF | TGCGCCAGCAGTGGCAACAGGGTCGGTACCCAGTACTTC
TRBJ2-2 | - | TRBV28 | CASFGRNTGELFF | TGTGCCAGCTTCGGTAGGAACACCGGGGAGCTGTTTTTT
TRBJ1-1 | - | TRBV14 | CASSHRFSVAFF | TGTGCCAGCAGCCATAGGTTCAGCGTAGCTTTCTTT
TRBJ2-5 | - | TRBV5-4 | CASSPARQSEETQYF | TGTGCCAGCAGCCCGGCCCGACAGTCCGAAGAGACCCAGTACTTC
TRBJ2-2 | - | TRBV7-8 | CASSVIEGVRELFF | TGTGCCAGCAGCGTAATCGAAGGGGTCCGGGAGCTGTTTTTT
TRBJ2-1 | - | TRBV21-1 | CASSIFSGQGASNEQFF | TGTGCCAGCAGCATATTCTCCGGACAGGGGGCGAGTAATGAGCAGTTCTTC
TRBJ1-5 | - | TRBV7-9 | CASSLAIGNQPQHF | TGTGCCAGCAGCTTAGCTATTGGCAATCAGCCCCAGCATTTT
TRBJ2-4 | - | TRBV4-1 | CASSQASAKNIQYF | TGCGCCAGCAGCCAAGCTAGCGCGAAAAACATTCAGTACTTC
TRBJ2-1 | - | TRBV6-1 | CASSEAGISGVGSYNEQFF | TGTGCCAGCAGTGAAGCTGGGATTAGCGGCGTGGGGTCCTACAATGAGCAGTTCTTC
TRBJ2-7 | TRBD2 | TRBV12-5 | CASGPGLAGGNYEQYF | TGTGCTAGTGGCCCCGGACTAGCGGGAGGCAACTACGAGCAGTACTTC
TRBJ2-3 | - | TRBV2 | CASKFMSEYTDTQYF | TGTGCCAGCAAGTTTATGAGCGAATACACAGATACGCAGTATTTT
TRBJ2-5 | - | TRBV19 | CASSIVGGDQYQETQYF | TGTGCCAGTAGTATAGTTGGCGGGGACCAGTACCAAGAGACCCAGTACTTC
TRBJ2-5 | - | TRBV11-2 | CASSKWGDGQETQYF | TGTGCCAGCAGCAAATGGGGGGACGGGCAAGAGACCCAGTACTTC
TRBJ2-3 | - | TRBV5-4 | CASSLITDTQYF | TGTGCCAGCAGCCTAATCACAGATACGCAGTATTTT
TRBJ2-7 | TRBD2 | TRBV30 | CAWSVPGASGISLSYEQYF | TGTGCCTGGAGTGTACCCGGGGCTAGCGGGATATCCCTTTCCTACGAGCAGTACTTC
TRBJ2-6 | - | TRBV27 | CASSRHHSSGANVLTF | TGTGCCAGCAGTCGACACCACAGCTCTGGGGCCAACGTCCTGACTTTC
TRBJ2-1 | TRBD2 | TRBV9 | CASSVDGTSREQFF | TGTGCCAGCAGCGTAGACGGGACTAGTCGCGAGCAGTTCTTC
TRBJ2-6 | - | TRBV9 | CASSVGVAGANVLTF | TGTGCCAGCAGCGTAGGTGTAGCTGGGGCCAACGTCCTGACTTTC
TRBJ1-1 | - | TRBV25-1 | CASRFRNTEAFF | TGTGCCAGCAGGTTCAGAAACACTGAAGCTTTCTTT
TRBJ1-4 | - | TRBV25-1 | CASRGQSTEKLFF | TGTGCCAGCAGAGGACAGTCTACCGAAAAACTGTTTTTT
TRBJ1-5 | TRBD1 | TRBV5-1 | CASRDRSDQPQHF | TGCGCCAGCAGGGACAGGTCAGATCAGCCCCAGCATTTT
TRBJ1-1 | - | TRBV4-3 | CASSQAGARVTTEAFF | TGCGCCAGCAGCCAAGCGGGTGCCAGGGTGACAACTGAAGCTTTCTTT
TRBJ2-3 | TRBD1 | TRBV29-1 | CSDRQGKSTDTQYF | TGCAGCGACCGACAGGGAAAGAGCACAGATACGCAGTATTTT
TRBJ2-6 | - | TRBV29-1 | CSVGSIGADNVLTF | TGCAGCGTTGGCAGTATTGGGGCAGATAACGTCCTGACTTTC
TRBJ2-1 | TRBD2 | TRBV5-1 | CASSYLSGRAGDEQFF | TGCGCCAGCAGCTACCTTAGCGGGAGGGCCGGTGATGAGCAGTTCTTC
TRBJ2-2 | TRBD1 | TRBV4-2 | CASSQGGTALTGELFF | TGTGCCAGCAGCCAAGGAGGGACAGCACTGACCGGGGAGCTGTTTTTT
TRBJ1-2 | - | TRBV5-4 | CASSLTHDRNYGYTF | TGTGCCAGCAGCTTGACCCACGACAGAAACTATGGCTACACCTTC
TRBJ1-1 | - | TRBV5-1 | CASSFLGQTRNTEAFF | TGCGCCAGCAGCTTTCTAGGACAGACGCGGAACACTGAAGCTTTCTTT
TRBJ2-2 | TRBD2 | TRBV11-3 | CASSPGFWGLAGDTGELFF | TGTGCCAGCAGCCCAGGGTTTTGGGGACTAGCGGGAGACACCGGGGAGCTGTTTTTT
TRBJ2-2 | TRBD1 | TRBV7-7 | CASSQRQGGELFF | TGTGCCAGCAGCCAACGACAGGGGGGGGAGCTGTTTTTT
TRBJ2-7 | TRBD1 | TRBV28 | CASHRGRREQYF | TGTGCCAGCCACAGGGGGCGTAGGGAGCAGTACTTC
TRBJ1-1 | - | TRBV7-3 | CASSLSTGPTEAFF | TGTGCCAGCAGCTTGTCAACAGGTCCCACTGAAGCTTTCTTT